A selection of T cell receptor beta chains follows, all from one sample in a study of Ad26.COV2.S vaccination and SARS-CoV-2 variants. Produced via immunoSEQ multiplex PCR; TCRdb's table is partial and in-frame only. The sample consists of about 420,000 clones, around 89% of them appearing once. This sample comprised peripheral blood, obtained in a trial of Ad26.COV2.S vaccine versus placebo. These receptors were taken from a person between 18 and 65 years old who received the Ad26.COV2.S COVID-19 vaccine or a placebo. The CDR3 runs from the conserved cysteine through the conserved F or W. D genes are given only for firm matches. Some rows have no size entry. The others give once, few or many, or a class for an expanded clone.

j_gene: TRBJ2-5; d_gene: TRBD2; abundance: -; v_gene: TRBV7-2; CDR3nt: TGTGCCAGCAGCCGGACTAGCGGGGCCCAAGAGACCCAGTACTTC; CDR3aa: CASSRTSGAQETQYF
j_gene: TRBJ2-3; d_gene: TRBD1; abundance: -; v_gene: TRBV24-1; CDR3nt: TGTGCCACCAGTGATTTGACAGGGGCGCTTGGAGATACGCAGTATTTT; CDR3aa: CATSDLTGALGDTQYF
j_gene: TRBJ1-2; d_gene: -; abundance: -; v_gene: TRBV20-1; CDR3nt: TGCAGTGCGGCAGGGGCCGGAGGCTACACCTTC; CDR3aa: CSAAGAGGYTF
j_gene: TRBJ1-2; d_gene: -; abundance: -; v_gene: TRBV4-3; CDR3nt: TGCGCCAGCAGCCAATCGGTAGCAGGACGTCGCTATGGCTACACCTTC; CDR3aa: CASSQSVAGRRYGYTF
j_gene: TRBJ2-7; d_gene: -; abundance: -; v_gene: TRBV19; CDR3nt: TGTGCCAGTAGTACGGGGCTCGAGAGGGAGCAGTACTTC; CDR3aa: CASSTGLEREQYF
j_gene: TRBJ1-1; d_gene: -; abundance: -; v_gene: TRBV30; CDR3nt: TGTGCCTGGGACCGTGGGGCGGAAAACACTGAAGCTTTCTTT; CDR3aa: CAWDRGAENTEAFF
j_gene: TRBJ1-1; d_gene: -; abundance: -; v_gene: TRBV28; CDR3nt: TGTGCCACCTGGGGGGAGAGGGGTGCTGAAGCTTTCTTT; CDR3aa: CATWGERGAEAFF
j_gene: TRBJ2-7; d_gene: TRBD1; abundance: -; v_gene: TRBV18; CDR3nt: TGTGCCAGCTCACCACCGGGACAGGGGGGCGTATACGAGCAGTACTTC; CDR3aa: CASSPPGQGGVYEQYF
j_gene: TRBJ1-5; d_gene: -; abundance: -; v_gene: TRBV6-6; CDR3nt: TGTGCCAGCAGTTACGGGCTTAGTCAGCCCCAGCATTTT; CDR3aa: CASSYGLSQPQHF
j_gene: TRBJ2-7; d_gene: TRBD2; abundance: once; v_gene: TRBV18; CDR3nt: TGTGCCAGCTCACCCGGCGGGGGGTCGACCTACGAGCAGTACTTC; CDR3aa: CASSPGGGSTYEQYF
j_gene: TRBJ2-1; d_gene: TRBD1; abundance: -; v_gene: TRBV7-8; CDR3nt: TGTGCCAGCAGGGCCGGGACAGGGATGGGGAATGAGCAGTTCTTC; CDR3aa: CASRAGTGMGNEQFF
j_gene: TRBJ1-1; d_gene: -; abundance: -; v_gene: TRBV28; CDR3nt: TGTGCCAGCACCTGGAGGGGGGGGAACACTGAAGCTTTCTTT; CDR3aa: CASTWRGGNTEAFF
j_gene: TRBJ1-4; d_gene: -; abundance: -; v_gene: TRBV6-6; CDR3nt: TGTGCCAGCAGTCGACGCTGGGGCCAACAGCCTAATGAAAAACTGTTTTTT; CDR3aa: CASSRRWGQQPNEKLFF
j_gene: TRBJ2-1; d_gene: -; abundance: -; v_gene: TRBV7-2; CDR3nt: TGTGCCAGCAGCCGTCTAGAGGGGTCTATCTACAATGAGCAGTTCTTC; CDR3aa: CASSRLEGSIYNEQFF
j_gene: TRBJ1-4; d_gene: -; abundance: -; v_gene: TRBV5-5; CDR3nt: TGTGCCAGCAGCATACATGACAAGCCGCGCGGCGAAAAACTGTTTTTT; CDR3aa: CASSIHDKPRGEKLFF
j_gene: TRBJ1-5; d_gene: -; abundance: -; v_gene: TRBV11-2; CDR3nt: TGTGCCAGCAGCTTAGATAGATGGGCAGGGAAGCCCCAGCATTTT; CDR3aa: CASSLDRWAGKPQHF
j_gene: TRBJ2-3; d_gene: -; abundance: -; v_gene: TRBV7-2; CDR3nt: TGTGCCAGCAGCTCCTCGGAGGGGGGCACAGATACGCAGTATTTT; CDR3aa: CASSSSEGGTDTQYF
j_gene: TRBJ2-3; d_gene: -; abundance: -; v_gene: TRBV6-5; CDR3nt: TGTGCCAGCAGTTACGGGTATACGCAGTATTTT; CDR3aa: CASSYGYTQYF
j_gene: TRBJ1-1; d_gene: TRBD1; abundance: -; v_gene: TRBV28; CDR3nt: TGTGCCAGCAGGACTGACAGGGAGAACACTGAAGCTTTCTTT; CDR3aa: CASRTDRENTEAFF
j_gene: TRBJ2-2; d_gene: TRBD1; abundance: -; v_gene: TRBV7-9; CDR3nt: TGTGCCAGCAGGTGGACAGGGGGCACCGGGGAGCTGTTTTTT; CDR3aa: CASRWTGGTGELFF
j_gene: TRBJ1-2; d_gene: TRBD1; abundance: -; v_gene: TRBV28; CDR3nt: TGTGCCAGCAGAAACCGGGACAGGGGGCCGGGTGGCTACACCTTC; CDR3aa: CASRNRDRGPGGYTF
j_gene: TRBJ1-4; d_gene: TRBD1; abundance: -; v_gene: TRBV2; CDR3nt: TGTGCCAGCACCCTGGGTGGGACAGGGAGTGAAAAACTGTTTTTT; CDR3aa: CASTLGGTGSEKLFF
j_gene: TRBJ1-1; d_gene: -; abundance: -; v_gene: TRBV19; CDR3nt: TGTGCCAGTAGTTCAGCGGTCCGGTCTCCCTCCGGGCTGAACACTGAAGCTTTCTTT; CDR3aa: CASSSAVRSPSGLNTEAFF
j_gene: TRBJ2-1; d_gene: -; abundance: -; v_gene: TRBV6-5; CDR3nt: TGTGCCAGCAATCGGCAGTGGGATTACAATGAGCAGTTCTTC; CDR3aa: CASNRQWDYNEQFF
j_gene: TRBJ2-7; d_gene: TRBD1; abundance: -; v_gene: TRBV3-1/TRBV3-2; CDR3nt: TGTGCCAGCAGCCCAACATCTACAGGGGGTCACGACGAGCAGTACTTC; CDR3aa: CASSPTSTGGHDEQYF
j_gene: TRBJ2-7; d_gene: -; abundance: few; v_gene: TRBV28; CDR3nt: TGTGCCAGCAATCCATCCCCTTACGAGCAGTACTTC; CDR3aa: CASNPSPYEQYF
j_gene: TRBJ2-3; d_gene: TRBD1; abundance: -; v_gene: TRBV29-1; CDR3nt: TGCAGCGTTAGAGACAGGGGCCCAACAGATACGCAGTATTTT; CDR3aa: CSVRDRGPTDTQYF
j_gene: TRBJ1-3; d_gene: -; abundance: -; v_gene: TRBV7-2; CDR3nt: TGTGCCAGCAGCTCCCGGGACAACTCTGGAAACACCATATATTTT; CDR3aa: CASSSRDNSGNTIYF
j_gene: TRBJ2-5; d_gene: TRBD2; abundance: once; v_gene: TRBV2; CDR3nt: TGTGCCAGCAGTGAGTTCGCTAGCGGAGAGACCCAGTACTTC; CDR3aa: CASSEFASGETQYF
j_gene: TRBJ1-2; d_gene: TRBD1; abundance: -; v_gene: TRBV7-2; CDR3nt: TGTGCCAGCAGCCTCCAGGGACAGGACTATGGCTACACCTTC; CDR3aa: CASSLQGQDYGYTF
j_gene: TRBJ2-3; d_gene: TRBD2; abundance: -; v_gene: TRBV10-3; CDR3nt: TGTGCCATCAGGCCGGGACTAGCTACGGATACGCAGTATTTT; CDR3aa: CAIRPGLATDTQYF
j_gene: TRBJ2-2; d_gene: -; abundance: -; v_gene: TRBV5-8; CDR3nt: TGTGCCAGCAGCTTCGGCACAAACACCGGGGAGCTGTTTTTT; CDR3aa: CASSFGTNTGELFF
j_gene: TRBJ2-1; d_gene: -; abundance: -; v_gene: TRBV12-3/TRBV12-4; CDR3nt: TGTGCCAGCAGCCCCCGGCAGAATGAGCAGTTCTTC; CDR3aa: CASSPRQNEQFF
j_gene: TRBJ2-5; d_gene: -; abundance: -; v_gene: TRBV9; CDR3nt: TGTGCCAGCAGCGTAGGTTGGGGGGTGGACAGCCAAGAGACCCAGTACTTC; CDR3aa: CASSVGWGVDSQETQYF
j_gene: TRBJ1-2; d_gene: -; abundance: -; v_gene: TRBV15; CDR3nt: TGTGCCACCAGCACGGACGGAGCTAACTATGGCTACACCTTC; CDR3aa: CATSTDGANYGYTF
j_gene: TRBJ2-1; d_gene: -; abundance: -; v_gene: TRBV15; CDR3nt: TGTGCCACCACCTATCGGGATAGCTCCTACAATGAGCAGTTCTTC; CDR3aa: CATTYRDSSYNEQFF
j_gene: TRBJ2-1; d_gene: TRBD2; abundance: few; v_gene: TRBV28; CDR3nt: TGTGCCAGCAGGGGGGGGACTAGCTCCTACAATGAGCAGTTCTTC; CDR3aa: CASRGGTSSYNEQFF
j_gene: TRBJ2-2; d_gene: TRBD1; abundance: -; v_gene: TRBV5-1; CDR3nt: TGCGCCAGCAGCTGGGACAGGGGGTCGTCCGGGGAGCTGTTTTTT; CDR3aa: CASSWDRGSSGELFF
j_gene: TRBJ1-5; d_gene: -; abundance: many; v_gene: TRBV6-6; CDR3nt: TGTGCCAGCATCCCCGGAATGGGTCAGCCCCAGCATTTT; CDR3aa: CASIPGMGQPQHF
j_gene: TRBJ1-3; d_gene: -; abundance: -; v_gene: TRBV28; CDR3nt: TGTGCCAGCAGTTTAATTACGGGACCTAACTCTGGAAACACCATATATTTT; CDR3aa: CASSLITGPNSGNTIYF
j_gene: TRBJ2-7; d_gene: -; abundance: -; v_gene: TRBV24-1; CDR3nt: TGTGCCACCAGTGGCCCCCCCAATAACGAGCAGTACTTC; CDR3aa: CATSGPPNNEQYF
j_gene: TRBJ1-6; d_gene: -; abundance: -; v_gene: TRBV30; CDR3nt: TGTGCCTGGAGTGGGCCGGGATGGTTGAATTCACCCCTCCACTTT; CDR3aa: CAWSGPGWLNSPLHF
j_gene: TRBJ2-5; d_gene: -; abundance: once; v_gene: TRBV9; CDR3nt: TGTGCCAGCAGCGTAGGATTCGGGGGAGAGACCCAGTACTTC; CDR3aa: CASSVGFGGETQYF
j_gene: TRBJ2-2; d_gene: -; abundance: -; v_gene: TRBV6-2/TRBV6-3; CDR3nt: TGTGCCAGCAGTTCGCCAAAGGGGGGAAACACCGGGGAGCTGTTTTTT; CDR3aa: CASSSPKGGNTGELFF
j_gene: TRBJ2-1; d_gene: TRBD2; abundance: -; v_gene: TRBV30; CDR3nt: TGTGCCTGGAAGCGGGGGGTCTACAATGAGCAGTTCTTC; CDR3aa: CAWKRGVYNEQFF
j_gene: TRBJ2-2; d_gene: -; abundance: -; v_gene: TRBV11-3; CDR3nt: TGTGCCAGCAGCTTGATGTTCACGAACACCGGGGAGCTGTTTTTT; CDR3aa: CASSLMFTNTGELFF
j_gene: TRBJ1-5; d_gene: -; abundance: -; v_gene: TRBV7-8; CDR3nt: TGTGCCAGCAGCCCGGGGGTTGATCAGCCCCAGCATTTT; CDR3aa: CASSPGVDQPQHF
j_gene: TRBJ2-1; d_gene: -; abundance: -; v_gene: TRBV24-1; CDR3nt: TGTGCCACAAAAGGGCGGTATTCAAGCGGTGAGCAGTTCTTC; CDR3aa: CATKGRYSSGEQFF
j_gene: TRBJ2-1; d_gene: -; abundance: -; v_gene: TRBV12-3/TRBV12-4; CDR3nt: TGTGCCAGCAGCCCCTTCACATACAATGAGCAGTTCTTC; CDR3aa: CASSPFTYNEQFF
j_gene: TRBJ2-1; d_gene: -; abundance: -; v_gene: TRBV7-6; CDR3nt: TGTGCCAGCAGCTTGTCCGATGAGCAGTTCTTC; CDR3aa: CASSLSDEQFF
j_gene: TRBJ2-3; d_gene: -; abundance: -; v_gene: TRBV18; CDR3nt: TGTGCCAGCTCACTTGGGGGACGCACAGATACGCAGTATTTT; CDR3aa: CASSLGGRTDTQYF
j_gene: TRBJ1-4; d_gene: TRBD1; abundance: once; v_gene: TRBV4-3; CDR3nt: TGCGCCAGCAGCCAAGAGGTGGGACAGCCTAATGAAAAACTGTTTTTT; CDR3aa: CASSQEVGQPNEKLFF
j_gene: TRBJ1-2; d_gene: -; abundance: -; v_gene: TRBV13; CDR3nt: TGTGCCAGCAGCTTAGGCGTCAGGGGAGTTGGCTACACCTTC; CDR3aa: CASSLGVRGVGYTF
j_gene: TRBJ1-2; d_gene: -; abundance: -; v_gene: TRBV28; CDR3nt: TGTGCCAGCACCAGACAGGCTCGTTTGCATGGCTACACCTTC; CDR3aa: CASTRQARLHGYTF
j_gene: TRBJ2-1; d_gene: -; abundance: once; v_gene: TRBV11-2; CDR3nt: TGTGCCAGCAGCTCGTGGGGGGGGCGTGGTATTGATGAGCAGTTCTTC; CDR3aa: CASSSWGGRGIDEQFF